What follows are 11 T cell receptor beta chains derived from one specimen sequenced in a study of siplizumab effects on memory and regulatory T cells. Measured with immunoSEQ multiplex PCR; TCRdb has only the in-frame clones, and not every one. Of about 100,000 clones listed, 75% to 95% were seen once; the top ten hold approximately 2.7%. Sequenced input: CD4+ T cells sorted from blood. The receptors derive from a human donor in good health. Some clones in this sample may be carry-over from other donors' samples.

About this clone itself: One junction end does not reproduce the germline sequence, and a read error may be involved. The chain is built from TRBV7-7 and TRBJ2-3; TRBD2 agrees at 8 bases. Germline loops: CDR1 SSHAT, CDR2 FNYEAQ (reference sequence). The CDR3 runs to 13 residues. CDR3 coding DNA: TGTGCTAGCAGCTTAGGGGAGCGGGAGACGCAGTATTTT. It specifies CASSLGERETQYF.

The chain employs TRBV10-1 and TRBJ2-1, with 13 bases aligning to TRBD2. Germline values: CDR1 WNHNN, CDR2 SYGVQD (reference sequence). The CDR3 runs 16 residues. V trimming: 4 bases; J trimming: 6 bases; junction bases outside the gene matches: 6. The CDR3 spells CASSGLAGGLGNEQFF. The CDR3 bases are TGCGCCAGCAGTGGACTAGCGGGAGGCCTAGGCAATGAGCAGTTCTTC.

The CDR3 spells CASSFLGSNTEAFF. The CDR3 DNA follows: TGTGCCAGCAGCTTTCTGGGATCTAACACTGAAGCTTTCTTT. This chain joins TRBV7-2 and TRBJ1-1, with unresolved D. The germline CDR1 and CDR2 sequences are SGHTA and FQGNSA. The CDR3 is 14 amino acids. The ends were cut back, 3 bases at V and 2 bases at J, with 10 bases in the middle.

The V gene is TRBV7-9, the J gene TRBJ2-5; TRBD2 matches 11 bases. The CDR3 totals 16 residues. J gave up 2 bases and V 5 bases, and 7 bases lay outside the gene matches. Germline CDR1 reads SEHNR; CDR2 reads FQNEAQ (reference sequence). CDR3 protein: CASSVGTSGPQETQYF. The CDR3 DNA reads TGTGCCAGCAGCGTTGGGACTAGCGGCCCTCAAGAGACCCAGTACTTC.

This rearrangement joins TRBV5-4 to TRBJ2-1; the match to TRBD2 covers 10 bases. With 3 bases clipped from V and 1 base from J, the junction kept 4 bases outside the gene matches. This CDR3 region has 16 residues. Looked up from germline, CDR1 is SGHNT and CDR2 is YYREEE (reference sequence). The CDR3 region has the DNA TGTGCCAGCAGCTCGGCTAGCGGGGGTTCCTACAATGAGCAGTTCTTC. Translation: CASSSASGGSYNEQFF.

V gene TRBV7-2 combines with J gene TRBJ2-7; TRBD2 matches 10 bases. This CDR3 spans 16 amino acids. V lost 0 bases to trimming and J lost 5 bases; unmatched junction nucleotides: 7. From germline, CDR1 is SGHTA and CDR2 FQGNSA. CDR3 region: CASSLASLAGADEQYF. CDR3 DNA sequence: TGTGCCAGCAGCTTAGCGAGTCTAGCGGGAGCAGACGAGCAGTACTTC.

This clone has a single count. V usage is TRBV28 and J usage is TRBJ1-2; 7 nucleotides line up with TRBD1. This CDR3 region has 13 residues. J was trimmed by 5 bases and V by 3 bases; bases with no gene match: 3. From germline, CDR1 is MDHEN and CDR2 SYDVKM. The CDR3 region has the DNA TGTGCCAGCAGTTTCAGGGGGGGGTATGGCTACACCTTC. This gives the protein CASSFRGGYGYTF.

The V gene is TRBV6-1, the J gene TRBJ2-5; D may be TRBD1 (5 bases). V shed 7 bases and J shed 4 bases, with 19 bases lying between them. The CDR3 has 15 residues. CDR1 is MNHNS and CDR2 is SASEGT in the germline V gene. DNA for the CDR3: TGTGCCAGCACCTTGGCGCAGGGCCCCGGAGAGACCCAGTACTTC. Protein product: CASTLAQGPGETQYF.

This clone was seen a single time. The CDR3 nucleotides are TGTGCCAGCAGCCTTGGCGGGTTTAGTGAAAAACTGTTTTTT. Translation: CASSLGGFSEKLFF. The chain has TRBV5-5 and TRBJ1-4; D is unresolved. CDR1 is SGHKS and CDR2 is YYEKEE in the germline V gene (reference sequence). The V end was cut by 4 bases, the J end by 7 bases, with 14 bases between. This CDR3 is built from 14 residues.

J is TRBJ2-3 and V is TRBV5-4, with a possible D match to TRBD2 (7 bases). CDR1 is SGHNT, CDR2 YYREEE, per germline (reference sequence). V lost 2 bases and J lost 5, with 18 bases in between. The CDR3 is 16 amino acids. The CDR3 loop is CASSLFRGAEGDTQYF. The CDR3 bases are TGTGCCAGCAGCTTATTTCGGGGGGCGGAGGGAGATACGCAGTATTTT. Supplemented by reference TRBV5-4 and TRBJ2-3, the full variable domain reads ETGVTQSPTHLIKTRGQQVTLRCSSQSGHNTVSWYQQALGQGPQFIFQYYREEENGRGNFPPRFSGLQFPNYSSELNVNALELDDSALYLCASSLFRGAEGDTQYFGPGTRLTVL.

The chain has TRBV6-6 and TRBJ1-2; 11 positions match TRBD1. The CDR3 covers 14 residues. Trimming cost V 5 bases and J 5 bases; bases outside gene matches: 4. Germline lookup yields CDR1 MNHNY and CDR2 SVGAGI (reference sequence). For the CDR3, the DNA is TGTGCCAGCAGTCGGACAGGGGGCGAGTATGGCTACACCTTC. Its translation is CASSRTGGEYGYTF.